Presented here are 31 T cell receptor beta chains from one specimen sequenced in a study of CD8+ T cells in alopecia areata (dated by TCRdb to the late 2010s). Cells from mouse cutaneous lymph nodes were pooled, stained for CD4, CD8alpha, NKG2D, NKG2ACE and other markers, and then sorted on a BD Influx. Receptor amplification or capture employed the immunoSEQ multiplex PCR assay. RNA was extracted from all samples and reverse transcribed into cDNA as template for TCR sequencing. Imported from immuneACCESS, the table was reduced by TCRdb to in-frame sequences with V and J called. These copies leave out some clones; in studies compared against another copy, an unresolved V gene accounts for under half, and the cause of the remainder is not known. The table for this sample lists over 250,000 clones, none of them counted only once. The top ten clones comprise approximately 1.2% of the sample. Sample: CD4+ T cells sorted from a lymph node. All receptors derive from a C3H/HeJ mouse with alopecia areata. This strain is characterized by the MHC haplotype H2-k.

Points on this clone: Gene labels here are mouse ones. Read data end 3 residues before the CDR3 end; the end is taken from the germline J gene. This sequence joins TRBV13-1 and TRBJ1-6; 7 nucleotides match TRBD1. TRBJ1-6 is assigned to the ORF class and has an uncertain function. From germline, CDR1 is NSHNY and CDR2 SYGAGN. The CDR3 runs to 14 residues. V gave up 2 bases and J gave up 8 bases; unmatched junction bases: 4. The CDR3 here is CASSDYRGDSPLYF. CDR3 DNA, as far as it was read: TGTGCCAGCAGTGACTACAGGGGAGATTCGCCC.

Concerning this clone: Genes and germline come from the mouse. The read halts 4 residues ahead of the CDR3 end, with the missing end drawn from the germline J gene. Other DNA sequences within the sample encode an identical CDR3. V gene TRBV19 combines with J gene TRBJ2-1; 8 positions agree with TRBD2. Germline values: CDR1 FNHDT, CDR2 SITEND (reference sequence). There are 14 residues in the CDR3. J was trimmed by 1 base and V by 5 bases; bases with no gene match: 2. The DNA read from the CDR3 is TGTGCCAGCAGAACTGGGGGAAACTATGCT. Amino acids: CASRTGGNYA. The complete CDR3 protein is CASRTGGNYAEQFF.

This clone was found a few times. Any gene name here is a mouse gene name. The read terminates 4 residues before the CDR3 end, so the remaining end is supplied by the germline J gene. The chain links TRBV13-1 to TRBJ2-5; D gene uncertain. Germline V gene data show CDR1 as NSHNY and CDR2 as SYGAGN. Trimming pared 4 bases from V and 0 bases from J, leaving 6 bases between. CDR3 length: 13 amino acids. CDR3 DNA (partial): TGTGCCAGCAGTAAACAGAACCAAGAC. It encodes CASSKQNQD. The full-length CDR3 reads as CASSKQNQDTQYF.

The sample holds a few counts of this clone. The genes are named according to mouse. Sequencing ends 4 residues short of the CDR3 end; the germline J gene provides the rest. V usage is TRBV13-2 and J usage is TRBJ2-5, with TRBD1 identical over 7 bases. The CDR3 totals 15 residues. V lost 2 bases, J lost 2 bases, and 5 bases stayed unmatched. Germline V CDR1 and CDR2: NNHNN, SYGAGS (reference sequence). The DNA read from the CDR3 is TGTGCCAGCGGTGAGACAGGGTTCGGCCAAGAC. It yields the protein CASGETGFGQD. The CDR3, in full, reads CASGETGFGQDTQYF.

This clone was seen a handful of times. Gene names follow the mouse nomenclature. The read ends 4 residues before the CDR3 terminus; that terminus is restored from the germline J gene. At the DNA level, this CDR3 is encoded by other sequences in the same sample as well. The V call is TRBV1, the J call TRBJ2-3, with D possibly being TRBD2 (5 bases). Trimming removed 0 bases at V and 3 bases at J, with 7 bases between. The CDR3 consists of 14 residues. The germline CDR1 and CDR2 sequences are NSQYPW and LRSPGD (reference sequence). The CDR3 sequence: CTCSADSGAETLYF. The covered CDR3 bases are TGCACCTGCAGTGCAGATTCTGGGGCAGAA.

This clone showed up just a few times. All gene names here are mouse names. The read halts 4 residues ahead of the CDR3 end, with the missing end drawn from the germline J gene. This rearrangement joins TRBV13-1 to TRBJ2-7; TRBD2 matches at 11 bases. The junction had 8 bases not matched to a gene; V was cut back by 3 bases and J by 0 bases. The CDR3 is made up of 17 amino acids. In germline, CDR1 is NSHNY, CDR2 SYGAGN. The CDR3 sequence is CASSAFRDWGSSYEQYF. The sequenced CDR3 bases are TGTGCCAGCAGTGCCTTCCGGGACTGGGGGAGCTCCTAT.

This clone showed up just a few times. Gene names are the mouse ones. The sequenced fragment ends 4 residues before the CDR3 boundary, so the rest is inferred from the germline J gene. The rearrangement links TRBV13-2 to TRBJ2-7; 7 bases are shared with TRBD1. This CDR3 spans 14 amino acids. Per the germline V gene, CDR1 is NNHNN and CDR2 is SYGAGS (reference sequence). Trimming removed 1 base from V and 3 bases from J; junction bases left unmatched: 4. The sequenced part of the CDR3 DNA is TGTGCCAGCGGTGATCGGGCAGGGGGCTAT. Its protein is CASGDRAGGY. The entire CDR3 sequence reads CASGDRAGGYEQYF.

A note on this clone: Gene names refer to mouse genes. The read ends 4 residues before the CDR3 terminus; that terminus is restored from the germline J gene. Different DNA sequences within this sample yield the same CDR3. The J gene is TRBJ2-5, the V gene TRBV1; 10 nucleotides align to TRBD2. The CDR3 loop spans 15 amino acids. Germline lookup yields CDR1 NSQYPW and CDR2 LRSPGD (reference sequence). CDR3 bases read: TGCACCTGCAGTGCTCCTGGGGGGGCGCGTGAC. Translated, it gives CTCSAPGGARD. The full CDR3 is CTCSAPGGARDTQYF.

This clone was recorded a few times. The genes and germline here are from mouse. The DNA ends 4 residues before the CDR3 does, and the rest of the CDR3 is filled in from the germline J gene. Other DNA variants within this sample encode the same CDR3. This chain uses TRBV19 with TRBJ2-7; the match to TRBD2 covers 10 bases. This CDR3 is 14 amino acids long. Germline V gene sequence: CDR1 FNHDT, CDR2 SITEND (reference sequence). The CDR3 spells CASSPTGGDYEQYF. The covered CDR3 bases are TGTGCCAGCAGCCCAACTGGGGGGGATTAT.

A few counts support this clone. Genes and germline are mouse. The CDR3 spells CAWRTTNSDYTF. The sequenced part of the CDR3 DNA is TGTGCCTGGAGGACAACAAACTCC. This chain links TRBV31 with TRBJ1-2; D is unclear. The CDR3 is cut off 4 residues early in the read; its end comes from the germline J gene. Germline V gene data show CDR1 as GKSSPN and CDR2 as SITVG. CDR3 length: 12 residues. With 3 bases removed from V and 0 bases from J, the gap between germline ends came to 5 bases.

A word on this clone: Gene names denote mouse genes. The read halts 4 residues ahead of the CDR3 end, with the missing end drawn from the germline J gene. The gene calls are TRBV19 and TRBJ2-2, with 9 positions matching TRBD1. The J segment lost 4 bases and the V segment lost 4 bases, leaving 8 bases of the junction unmatched. This CDR3 has 16 amino acids. Germline values: CDR1 FNHDT, CDR2 SITEND (reference sequence). CDR3 bases read: TGTGCCAGCAGTGCCGGGACAGGGTTCGGCACCGGG. Translated, it gives CASSAGTGFGTG. The whole CDR3 protein is CASSAGTGFGTGQLYF. Combining the CDR3 with reference TRBV19 and TRBJ2-2 gives the whole variable domain GGIITQTPKFLIGQEGQKLTLKCQQNFNHDTMYWYRQDSGKGLRLIYYSITENDLQKGDLSEGYDASREKKSSFSLTVTSAQKNEMAVFLCASSAGTGFGTGQLYFGEGSKLTVL.

Notes on this clone: Any gene name here is a mouse gene name. Within the sample, other DNA sequences also encode this same CDR3. CDR3 DNA (partial): TGTGCCAGCGGTGGGGGGGGGTAT. Its protein product is CASGGGGY. The full CDR3 sequence reads CASGGGGYEQYF. The chain links TRBV13-2 to TRBJ2-7; TRBD2 matches 7 bases. The CDR3 end falls 4 residues outside the read, so it is completed with the germline J gene. CDR1 and CDR2 from the germline V gene are NNHNN and SYGAGS (reference sequence). The CDR3 contains 12 residues.

Details on this clone: The genes are named according to mouse. Read data end 4 residues before the CDR3 end; the end is taken from the germline J gene. This chain links TRBV1 with TRBJ2-5; 9 nucleotides line up with TRBD1. Looked up from germline, CDR1 is NSQYPW and CDR2 is LRSPGD (reference sequence). Trimming at V came to 3 bases and at J to 2 bases, leaving 6 bases not matched to a gene. CDR3 size: 16 residues. CDR3 sequence reads: CTCSAQTGGGQDTQYF. The CDR3 DNA, read in part, is TGCACCTGCAGTGCGCAGACAGGGGGTGGCCAAGAC.

On this clone: Gene names are the mouse ones. Read coverage stops 4 residues before the CDR3 terminus; the germline J gene supplies the remainder. V and J are TRBV13-3 and TRBJ2-1, with 9 bases matching TRBD2. V shed 1 base and J 1 base; nucleotides not matched to a gene: 9. CDR3 length: 18 amino acids. Germline lookup yields CDR1 NNHDY and CDR2 SYVADS. Incomplete CDR3 DNA: TGTGCCAGCAGTGATCCCCCGGCCTGGGGGGGAAACTATGCT. It specifies CASSDPPAWGGNYA. In full, the CDR3 is CASSDPPAWGGNYAEQFF.

This clone was found a few times. Germline and genes here are mouse. The read is 3 residues too short to cover the CDR3 end, so that end is filled in from the germline J gene. The chain combines TRBV13-1 with TRBJ1-6, with TRBD1 as a possible D gene (5 bases). TRBJ1-6 is recorded as an ORF, its role being uncertain. The CDR3 totals 15 residues. With 4 bases removed from V and 2 bases from J, the gap between germline ends came to 10 bases. Germline values: CDR1 NSHNY, CDR2 SYGAGN. CDR3 bases read: TGTGCCAGCAGTCATCAGGGAACCTATAATTCGCCC. It codes for CASSHQGTYNSP. The full CDR3 protein reads CASSHQGTYNSPLYF.

This clone has a handful of counts. The gene names given are mouse names. Partial CDR3 DNA: TGCACCTGCAGTGGGGACAGGAGCTAT. It yields the protein CTCSGDRSY. The CDR3 reads in full as CTCSGDRSYEQYF. This chain joins TRBV1 and TRBJ2-7, with 8 bases lining up with TRBD1. Coverage ceases 4 residues before the CDR3 finishes, and the germline J gene fills in the end. The CDR3 sequence is 13 residues long. Trimming took 4 bases from V and 3 from J; bases not matched to a gene: 2. Germline V lookup: CDR1 NSQYPW, CDR2 LRSPGD (reference sequence). The full variable domain, its missing parts supplied by reference TRBV1 and TRBJ2-7, is VTLLEQNPRWRLVPRGQAVNLRCILKNSQYPWMSWYQQDLQKQLQWLFTLRSPGDKEVKSLPGADYLATRVTDTELRLQVANMSQGRTLYCTCSGDRSYEQYFGPGTRLTVL.

On this clone itself: A much more abundant neighbour one base away suggests this may be a read error. Gene names denote mouse genes. The CDR3 end is not reached by the read, which stops 4 residues before it; the germline J gene fills it in. Other DNA sequences in the same sample also yield this CDR3. This sequence joins TRBV19 and TRBJ2-3; TRBD2 matches at 10 bases. Per germline, CDR1 FNHDT and CDR2 SITEND (reference sequence). This CDR3 comprises 15 residues. The junction had 2 bases not matched to a gene; V was cut back by 4 bases and J by 0 bases. CDR3 DNA, as far as it was read: TGTGCCAGCAGTCGGACTGGGGGAAGTGCAGAA. Translation: CASSRTGGSAE. The whole CDR3 protein is CASSRTGGSAETLYF.

This clone turned up a few times. The gene symbols are mouse symbols. The read falls 4 residues short of the CDR3 end, and the missing part is taken from the germline J gene. The chain links TRBV13-1 to TRBJ2-2; 8 nucleotides agree with TRBD2. Unmatched junction bases numbered 2, after V lost 0 bases and J lost 4 bases. The CDR3 is 15 residues long. The germline gives CDR1 NSHNY, CDR2 SYGAGN. The DNA read from the CDR3 is TGTGCCAGCAGTGATGTGGGGGGGGGCACCGGG. Amino acids: CASSDVGGGTG. The whole CDR3 sequence reads CASSDVGGGTGQLYF.

This clone was picked up a small number of times. Gene and germline names: mouse. The CDR3 end is not reached by the read, which stops 4 residues before it; the germline J gene fills it in. Other nucleotide sequences in the sample specify the same CDR3. The chain joins TRBV19 to TRBJ2-1; 9 bases align to TRBD1. From germline, CDR1 is FNHDT and CDR2 SITEND (reference sequence). This CDR3 is built from 15 residues. With 3 bases clipped from V and 1 base from J, the junction kept 2 bases outside the gene matches. The DNA read from the CDR3 is TGTGCCAGCAGTAGGGGACAGGGAAACTATGCT. Translated, it gives CASSRGQGNYA. The whole CDR3 is CASSRGQGNYAEQFF.

This clone turned up a few times. The listed genes are named as in mouse. Sequencing ends 4 residues short of the CDR3 end; the germline J gene provides the rest. The genes are TRBV17 and TRBJ1-1, with D possibly being TRBD1 (5 bases). Germline V gene data show CDR1 as MNHDT and CDR2 as YYDKIL. The CDR3 totals 14 residues. V gave up 1 base and J gave up 1 base, with 7 bases separating them. The CDR3 loop reads CASSRGGGNTEVFF. The sequenced part of the CDR3 DNA is TGTGCTAGCAGTAGAGGGGGGGGAAACACA.

A note on this clone: Gene names denote mouse genes. The sequenced fragment ends 4 residues before the CDR3 boundary, so the rest is inferred from the germline J gene. At the DNA level, this CDR3 is encoded by other sequences in the same sample as well. This chain connects TRBV1 to TRBJ2-7; 10 bases match TRBD2. The CDR3 consists of 15 residues. Germline V gene data show CDR1 as NSQYPW and CDR2 as LRSPGD (reference sequence). The CDR3 reads CTCSADWGGVYEQYF. CDR3 DNA (partial): TGCACCTGCAGTGCAGACTGGGGGGGCGTATAT.

This clone was detected only a few times. Gene names are mouse gene names. Incomplete CDR3 DNA: TGTGCCTGGAGTCCGGACAGGGATCGGTCC. This gives the protein CAWSPDRDRS. The whole CDR3 protein reads CAWSPDRDRSDYTF. The rearrangement links TRBV31 to TRBJ1-2, with 8 bases that match TRBD1. The CDR3 end falls 4 residues outside the read, so it is completed with the germline J gene. The CDR3 extends over 14 amino acids. Per germline, CDR1 GKSSPN and CDR2 SITVG.

This clone has more than one count but fewer than ten. Here the gene names and germline are mouse. From the germline J gene comes the end of the CDR3, since the read stops 4 residues before it. The rearrangement joins TRBV19 to TRBJ2-1; TRBD1 matches at 8 bases. The CDR3 contains 16 residues. V gave up 1 base and J gave up 1 base; unmatched junction bases: 4. Germline V gives CDR1 FNHDT, CDR2 SITEND (reference sequence). This CDR3 is CASSIPQGENYAEQFF. CDR3 DNA (partial): TGTGCCAGCAGTATACCACAGGGGGAAAACTATGCT.

As concerns this clone: The genes and germline here are from mouse. The read ends 3 residues early relative to the CDR3; the germline J gene fills the gap. Other DNA sequences in the sample encode the same CDR3. V is TRBV19 and J is TRBJ1-6; 8 nucleotides agree with TRBD1. TRBJ1-6 counts as an open reading frame of uncertain function. This CDR3 contains 14 residues. Per the germline V gene, CDR1 is FNHDT and CDR2 is SITEND (reference sequence). J was trimmed by 6 bases and V by 4 bases; bases with no gene match: 3. CDR3 sequence reads: CASSPGQGNSPLYF. The covered CDR3 bases are TGTGCCAGCAGTCCCGGACAGGGTAATTCGCCC.

Note on this clone: Each gene name is a mouse one. Coverage ceases 4 residues before the CDR3 finishes, and the germline J gene fills in the end. The gene calls are TRBV5 and TRBJ1-1, with TRBD1 matching over 11 bases. J was trimmed by 3 bases and V by 2 bases; bases with no gene match: 5. Germline V CDR1 and CDR2: LGHNA, YNLKQL (reference sequence). The length of the CDR3 is 16 residues. The CDR3 spells CASSQLGQGADTEVFF. The covered CDR3 bases are TGTGCCAGCAGCCAACTCGGACAGGGGGCTGACACA.

With regard to this clone: This sequence may be a read error, since a much larger clone differs from it by one base. Gene names and germline match the mouse. The CDR3 extends 4 residues past the end of the read, so its final part is completed from the germline J gene. Other DNA variants within this sample encode the same CDR3. The chain has TRBV13-3 and TRBJ2-3, with TRBD1 matching over 8 bases. This CDR3 is built from 14 residues. The trim removed 5 bases at V and 1 base at J, leaving 3 bases unmatched. The germline V gene encodes CDR1 NNHDY and CDR2 SYVADS. This chain's CDR3 is CASRPGQGAETLYF. The part of the CDR3 DNA that was read is TGTGCCAGCAGGCCGGGACAGGGTGCAGAA.

This clone turned up a few times. Gene names and germline match the mouse. The read comes to an end 4 residues before the CDR3 does, leaving the germline J gene to fill in the end. The V and J genes are TRBV13-1 and TRBJ1-1; 7 positions agree with TRBD1. The CDR3 is 14 amino acids. The germline V gene encodes CDR1 NSHNY and CDR2 SYGAGN. The part of the CDR3 DNA that was read is TGTGCCAGCAGTGATCCCGACAGGGTGACA. Amino acid sequence: CASSDPDRVT. The CDR3 reads in full as CASSDPDRVTEVFF.

There are many counts of this clone. Germline and genes here are mouse. The CDR3 is cut off 4 residues early in the read; its end comes from the germline J gene. V usage is TRBV13-3 and J usage is TRBJ2-4, with 11 bases that match TRBD2. CDR3 length: 15 amino acids. V gave up 5 bases and J gave up 1 base; unmatched junction bases: 3. Germline V gives CDR1 NNHDY, CDR2 SYVADS. This chain's CDR3 is CASRDWGDRQNTLYF. CDR3 DNA, as far as it was read: TGTGCCAGCAGGGACTGGGGGGACCGTCAAAAC.

This clone was counted between two and nine times. Gene names follow the mouse nomenclature. The read halts 4 residues ahead of the CDR3 end, with the missing end drawn from the germline J gene. The V and J genes are TRBV13-1 and TRBJ1-2; tentative D call: TRBD1 (6 bases). The CDR3 contains 15 residues. Between the trimmed V and J ends, which lost 2 bases and 0 bases, there was a span of 11 bases. The germline gives CDR1 NSHNY, CDR2 SYGAGN. The CDR3 bases that were read are TGTGCCAGCAGTGACTTTGGGACAACAAACTCC. As protein: CASSDFGTTNS. The complete CDR3 sequence is CASSDFGTTNSDYTF.

This clone showed up just a few times. Gene labels here are mouse ones. The missing CDR3 end, 4 residues past where the read stops, is filled in from the germline J gene. V is TRBV19 and J is TRBJ2-2, with 11 bases fitting TRBD2. Germline V gene sequence: CDR1 FNHDT, CDR2 SITEND (reference sequence). CDR3 length: 16 residues. The J segment lost 3 bases and the V segment lost 5 bases, leaving 6 bases of the junction unmatched. CDR3 sequence reads: CASSRPGLGDTGQLYF. CDR3 bases read: TGTGCCAGCAGCCGACCGGGACTGGGGGACACCGGG.

This clone was observed a handful of times. The gene names given are mouse names. The read ends 3 residues shy of where the CDR3 ends; the end is completed using the germline J gene. This chain connects TRBV31 to TRBJ1-6; D remains unclear. TRBJ1-6 is assigned to the ORF class and has an uncertain function. With 2 bases removed from V and 3 bases from J, the gap between germline ends came to 11 bases. Germline V gene lookup returns CDR1 GKSSPN and CDR2 SITVG. CDR3 length equals 15 residues. The CDR3 spells CAWSYTSIYNSPLYF. The covered CDR3 bases are TGTGCCTGGAGTTACACGAGTATCTATAATTCGCCC.